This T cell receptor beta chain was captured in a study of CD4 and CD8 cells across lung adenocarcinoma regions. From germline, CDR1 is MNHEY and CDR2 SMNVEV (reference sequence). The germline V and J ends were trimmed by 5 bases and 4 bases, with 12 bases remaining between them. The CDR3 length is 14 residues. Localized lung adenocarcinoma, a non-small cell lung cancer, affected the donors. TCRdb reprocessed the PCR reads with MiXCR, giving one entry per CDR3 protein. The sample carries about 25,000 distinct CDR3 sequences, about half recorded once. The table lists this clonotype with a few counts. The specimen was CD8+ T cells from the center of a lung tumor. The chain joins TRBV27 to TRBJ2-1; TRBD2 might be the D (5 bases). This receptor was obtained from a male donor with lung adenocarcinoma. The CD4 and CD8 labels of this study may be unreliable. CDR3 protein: CASSDTGRYNEQFF. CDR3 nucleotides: TGTGCCAGCAGTGACACGGGGAGATACAATGAGCAGTTCTTC.